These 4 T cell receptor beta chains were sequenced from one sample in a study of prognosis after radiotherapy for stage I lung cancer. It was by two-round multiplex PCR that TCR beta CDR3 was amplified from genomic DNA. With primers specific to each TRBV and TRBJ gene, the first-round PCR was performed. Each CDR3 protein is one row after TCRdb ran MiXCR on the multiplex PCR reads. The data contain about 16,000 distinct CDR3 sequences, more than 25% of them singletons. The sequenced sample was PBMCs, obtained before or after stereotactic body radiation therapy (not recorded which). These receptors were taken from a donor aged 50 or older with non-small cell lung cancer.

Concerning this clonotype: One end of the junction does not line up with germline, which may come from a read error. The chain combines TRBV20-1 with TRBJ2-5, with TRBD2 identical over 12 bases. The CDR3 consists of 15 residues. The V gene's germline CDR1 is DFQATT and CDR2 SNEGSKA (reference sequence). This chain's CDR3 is CSTRLLAGGRETKYF. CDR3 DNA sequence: TGCAGTACTCGCCTTCTAGCGGGAGGGCGTGAGACCAAGTACTTC.

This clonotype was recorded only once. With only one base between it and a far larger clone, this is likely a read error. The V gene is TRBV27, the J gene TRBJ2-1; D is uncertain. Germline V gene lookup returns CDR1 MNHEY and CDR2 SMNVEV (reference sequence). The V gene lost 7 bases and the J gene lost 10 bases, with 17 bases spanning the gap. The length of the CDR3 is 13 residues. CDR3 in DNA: TGTGCCAGCATTGACGAGGCGTCCCGCGAGCAGTTCTTC. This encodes CASIDEASREQFF.

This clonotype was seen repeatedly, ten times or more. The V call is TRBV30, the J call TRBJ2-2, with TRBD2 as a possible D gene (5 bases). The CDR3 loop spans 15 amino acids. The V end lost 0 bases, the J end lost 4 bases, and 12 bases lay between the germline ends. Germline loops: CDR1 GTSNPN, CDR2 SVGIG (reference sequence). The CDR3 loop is CAWSVGLAGTGELFF. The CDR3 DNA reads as TGTGCCTGGAGTGTAGGGCTAGCAGGCACCGGGGAGCTGTTTTTT.

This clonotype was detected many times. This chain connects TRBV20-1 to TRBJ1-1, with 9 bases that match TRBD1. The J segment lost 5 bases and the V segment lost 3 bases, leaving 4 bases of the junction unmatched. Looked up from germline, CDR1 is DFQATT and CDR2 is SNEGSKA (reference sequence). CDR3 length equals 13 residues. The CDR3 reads CSASTGGGTEAFF. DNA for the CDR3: TGCAGTGCTAGCACAGGGGGCGGGACTGAAGCTTTCTTT.